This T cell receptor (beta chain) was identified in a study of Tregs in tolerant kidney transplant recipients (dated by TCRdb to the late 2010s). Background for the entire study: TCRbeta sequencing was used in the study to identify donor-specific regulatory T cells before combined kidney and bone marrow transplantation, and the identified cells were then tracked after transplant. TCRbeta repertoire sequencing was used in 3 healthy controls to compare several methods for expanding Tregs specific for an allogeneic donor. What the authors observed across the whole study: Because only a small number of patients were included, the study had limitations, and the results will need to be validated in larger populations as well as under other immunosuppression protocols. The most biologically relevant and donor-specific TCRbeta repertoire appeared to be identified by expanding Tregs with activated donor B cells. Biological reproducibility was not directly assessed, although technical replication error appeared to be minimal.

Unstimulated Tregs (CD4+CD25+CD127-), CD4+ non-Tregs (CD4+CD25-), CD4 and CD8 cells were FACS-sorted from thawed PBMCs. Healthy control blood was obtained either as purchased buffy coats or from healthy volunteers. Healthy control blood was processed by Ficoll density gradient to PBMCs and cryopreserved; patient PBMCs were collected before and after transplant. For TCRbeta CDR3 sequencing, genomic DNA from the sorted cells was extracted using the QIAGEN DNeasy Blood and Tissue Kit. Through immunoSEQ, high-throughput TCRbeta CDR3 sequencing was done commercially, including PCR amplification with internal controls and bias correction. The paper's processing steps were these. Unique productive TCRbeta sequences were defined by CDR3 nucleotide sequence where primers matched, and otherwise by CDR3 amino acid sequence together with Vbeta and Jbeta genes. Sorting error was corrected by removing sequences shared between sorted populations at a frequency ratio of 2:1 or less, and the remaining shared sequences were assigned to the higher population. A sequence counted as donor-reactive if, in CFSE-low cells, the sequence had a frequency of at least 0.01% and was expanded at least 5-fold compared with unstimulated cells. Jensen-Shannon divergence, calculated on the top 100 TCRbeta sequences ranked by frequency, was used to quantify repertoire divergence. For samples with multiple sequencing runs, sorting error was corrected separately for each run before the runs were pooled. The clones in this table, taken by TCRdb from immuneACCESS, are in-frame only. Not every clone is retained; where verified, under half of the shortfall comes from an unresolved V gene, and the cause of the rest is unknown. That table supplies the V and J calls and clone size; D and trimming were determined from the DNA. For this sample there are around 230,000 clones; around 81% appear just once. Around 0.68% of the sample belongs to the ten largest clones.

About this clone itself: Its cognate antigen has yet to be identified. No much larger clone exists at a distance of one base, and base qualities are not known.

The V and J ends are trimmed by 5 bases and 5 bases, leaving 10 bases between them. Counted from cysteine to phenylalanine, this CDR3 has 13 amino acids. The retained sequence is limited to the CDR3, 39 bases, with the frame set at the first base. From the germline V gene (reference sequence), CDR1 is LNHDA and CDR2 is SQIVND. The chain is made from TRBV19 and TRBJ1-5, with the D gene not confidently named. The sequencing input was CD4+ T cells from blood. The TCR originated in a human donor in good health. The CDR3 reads CASSAGVYQPQHF. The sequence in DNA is TGTGCCAGTAGTGCTGGCGTGTATCAGCCCCAGCATTTT.